This TCR beta chain appears in the sequencing data of a study of CD8+ T cells in alopecia areata. Study as a whole: For the treated group, dosing was oral tofacitinib at 5 to 10 mg twice daily. Scoring of treated patients' severity used the percentage of affected scalp area.

Described treatment: oral pan-JAK inhibitor, 5-10 mg twice daily. RNA was isolated and reverse transcribed to cDNA, the sequencing template. The data were produced by immunoSEQ multiplex PCR, yet TCRdb's version contains in-frame clones alone and is incomplete. The data contain some 99,000 clones, 61% of them singletons. Details on this clone: The antigen is unknown.

Findings and limits, study-wide: Especially in alopecia totalis/universalis, lesional scalp showed greater clonality than normal scalp did. Scalp specimens additionally yield sequences from normal skin's resident alphabeta T cells.

The junction had 3 bases not matched to a gene; V was cut back by 3 bases and J by 4 bases. Germline CDR1 reads MGHDK; CDR2 reads SYGVNS. The CDR3 spans 14 residues. The sample consisted of CD8+ T cells sorted from blood, taken at week 4, from a patient treated with tofacitinib. This TCR was sampled from a human donor with alopecia areata. This rearrangement joins TRBV25-1 to TRBJ2-1; the match to TRBD1 covers 7 bases. CDR3: CASSEGTAYNEQFF. Written as DNA, the CDR3 is TGTGCCAGCAGTGAGGGGACAGCGTACAATGAGCAGTTCTTC.